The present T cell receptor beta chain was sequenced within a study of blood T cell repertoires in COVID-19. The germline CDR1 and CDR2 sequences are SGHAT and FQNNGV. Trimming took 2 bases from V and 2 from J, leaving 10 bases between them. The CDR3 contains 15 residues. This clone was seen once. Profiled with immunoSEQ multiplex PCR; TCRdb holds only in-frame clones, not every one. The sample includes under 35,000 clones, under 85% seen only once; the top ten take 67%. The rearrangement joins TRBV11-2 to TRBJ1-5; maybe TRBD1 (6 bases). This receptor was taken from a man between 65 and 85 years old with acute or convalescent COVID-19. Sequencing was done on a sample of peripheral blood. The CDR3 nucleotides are TGTGCCAGCAGCTTAACTTACAGGGGCAATCAGCCCCAGCATTTT. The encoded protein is CASSLTYRGNQPQHF. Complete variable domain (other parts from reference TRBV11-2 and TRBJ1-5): EAGVAQSPRYKIIEKRQSVAFWCNPISGHATLYWYQQILGQGPKLLIQFQNNGVVDDSQLPKDRFSAERLKGVDSTLKIQPAKLEDSAVYLCASSLTYRGNQPQHFGDGTRLSIL.